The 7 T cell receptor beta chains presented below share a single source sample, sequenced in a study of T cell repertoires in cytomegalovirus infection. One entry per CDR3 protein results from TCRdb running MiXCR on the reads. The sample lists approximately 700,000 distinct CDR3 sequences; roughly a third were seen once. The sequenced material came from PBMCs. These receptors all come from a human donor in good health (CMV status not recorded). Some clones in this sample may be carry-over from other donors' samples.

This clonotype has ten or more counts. CDR3 in DNA: TGTGCCAGCAGCCCCCGGACAGCTTCCTACGAGCAGTACTTC. It codes for CASSPRTASYEQYF. The chain combines TRBV11-2 with TRBJ2-7, with D perhaps matching TRBD1 (6 bases). The CDR3 runs 14 residues. Germline V gene lookup returns CDR1 SGHAT and CDR2 FQNNGV. With 5 bases removed from V and 1 base from J, the gap between germline ends came to 12 bases.

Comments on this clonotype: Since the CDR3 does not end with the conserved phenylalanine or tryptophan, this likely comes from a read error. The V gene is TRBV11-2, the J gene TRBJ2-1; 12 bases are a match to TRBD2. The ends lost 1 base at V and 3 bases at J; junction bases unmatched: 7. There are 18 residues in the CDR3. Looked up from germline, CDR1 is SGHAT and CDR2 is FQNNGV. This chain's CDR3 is CASSLAGLAGILYNEQFS. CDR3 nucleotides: TGTGCCAGCAGCTTAGCCGGACTAGCGGGAATTCTCTACAATGAGCAGTTCTCC.

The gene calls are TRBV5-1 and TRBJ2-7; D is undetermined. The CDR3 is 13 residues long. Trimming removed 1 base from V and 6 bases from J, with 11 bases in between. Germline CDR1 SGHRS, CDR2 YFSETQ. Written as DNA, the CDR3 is TGCGCCAGCAGCTTGCCCCTTCTCCTCGAGCAGTACTTC. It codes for CASSLPLLLEQYF.

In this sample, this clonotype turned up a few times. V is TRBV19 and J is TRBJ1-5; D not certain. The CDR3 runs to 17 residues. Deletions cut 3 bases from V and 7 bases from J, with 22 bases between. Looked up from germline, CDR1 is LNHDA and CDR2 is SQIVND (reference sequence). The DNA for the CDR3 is TGTGCCAGTAGTATCTCTGTCAGCGGGAATCAAGACCAGCCCCAGCATTTT. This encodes CASSISVSGNQDQPQHF.

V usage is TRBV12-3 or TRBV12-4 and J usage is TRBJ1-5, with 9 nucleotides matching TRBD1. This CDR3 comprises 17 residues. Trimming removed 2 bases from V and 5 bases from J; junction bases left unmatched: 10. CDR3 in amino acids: CASSLTGQGLTDQPQHF. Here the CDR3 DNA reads TGTGCCAGCAGTTTAACCGGACAGGGGCTTACCGATCAGCCCCAGCATTTT.

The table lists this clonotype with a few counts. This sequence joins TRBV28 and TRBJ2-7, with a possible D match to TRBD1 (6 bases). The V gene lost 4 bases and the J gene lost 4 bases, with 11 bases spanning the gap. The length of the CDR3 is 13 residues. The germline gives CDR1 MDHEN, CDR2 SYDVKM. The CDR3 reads CASSSRDKYEQYF. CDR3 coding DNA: TGTGCCAGCAGTTCCCGGGACAAATACGAGCAGTACTTC.

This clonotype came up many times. This CDR3 reads CASSFWAKNTEAFF. Written as DNA, the CDR3 is TGTGCCAGCAGCTTTTGGGCAAAGAACACTGAAGCTTTCTTT. This chain uses TRBV7-3 with TRBJ1-1; D call uncertain. Trimming took 3 bases from V and 1 from J, leaving 9 bases between them. The V gene's germline CDR1 is SGHTA and CDR2 FQGTGA. The CDR3 covers 14 residues.